This is a list of T cell receptor beta chains from one sample in a study of blood T cell repertoires in COVID-19. Data came from immunoSEQ multiplex PCR; TCRdb stores just in-frame clones and leaves some out. The sample includes 130,000 to 150,000 clones, 84% of them seen just once. The specimen sequenced was PBMCs or T cells enriched from blood (not recorded which). These receptors all stem from a woman in her forties or fifties who had been exposed to COVID-19. CDR3s include the opening cysteine and the closing phenylalanine or tryptophan. Fields, in order: J gene, D gene, CDR3 length, V gene, CDR3 DNA, CDR3 protein. D genes are given only for firm matches.

J: TRBJ1-2
D: NA
length: 14
V: TRBV19
DNA: TGTGCCAGTAGTATTGGGGCAGGGGTTTTTGGCTACACCTTC
CDR3: CASSIGAGVFGYTF

J: TRBJ2-7
D: NA
length: 16
V: TRBV9
DNA: TGTGCCAGCAGCCTATCAACCTTGGACACCACGTACGAGCAGTACTTC
CDR3: CASSLSTLDTTYEQYF

J: TRBJ2-7
D: NA
length: 13
V: TRBV6-6
DNA: TGTGCCAGCACCCAATTCAGGGGCTACGAGCAGTACTTC
CDR3: CASTQFRGYEQYF

J: TRBJ1-1
D: NA
length: 11
V: TRBV19
DNA: TGTGCCAGTAGTATGAGGACTGAAGCTTTCTTT
CDR3: CASSMRTEAFF

J: TRBJ2-1
D: NA
length: 17
V: TRBV21-1
DNA: TGTGCCAGCAGCAAGGTTTTAGCGGGGGGGTTCTACAATGAGCAGTTCTTC
CDR3: CASSKVLAGGFYNEQFF

J: TRBJ1-5
D: TRBD1
length: 16
V: TRBV18
DNA: TGTGCCAGCTCCCCAATCCCAGGGGGCGCAGGGCAGCCCCAGCATTTT
CDR3: CASSPIPGGAGQPQHF

J: TRBJ1-2
D: TRBD1
length: 15
V: TRBV6-2/TRBV6-3
DNA: TGTGCCAGCAGTCGTCGGTTAACAGGGGGCTATGGCTACACCTTC
CDR3: CASSRRLTGGYGYTF

J: TRBJ2-2
D: NA
length: 11
V: TRBV12-3/TRBV12-4
DNA: TGTGCCAGCAGTTATCACGGGGAGCTGTTTTTT
CDR3: CASSYHGELFF

J: TRBJ1-3
D: NA
length: 14
V: TRBV30
DNA: TGTGCCTGGAGTGTCGGGGGTTCTGGAAACACCATATATTTT
CDR3: CAWSVGGSGNTIYF

J: TRBJ2-7
D: NA
length: 14
V: TRBV5-4
DNA: TGTGCCAGCAGCTACGAACAGTTTTCCTACGAGCAGTACTTC
CDR3: CASSYEQFSYEQYF

J: TRBJ1-2
D: TRBD1
length: 12
V: TRBV19
DNA: TGTGCCAGTAAAGGGGGCGACTATGGCTACACCTTC
CDR3: CASKGGDYGYTF

J: TRBJ1-3
D: NA
length: 14
V: TRBV5-6
DNA: TGTGCCAGCAGCAGTACAGGGCCGGGAAACACCATATATTTT
CDR3: CASSSTGPGNTIYF

J: TRBJ1-5
D: TRBD1
length: 14
V: TRBV2
DNA: TGTGCCAGCAGTACCGACAGGGTCGGGCAGCCCCAGCATTTT
CDR3: CASSTDRVGQPQHF